A single sample is the source of the 24 T cell receptor beta chains below, sequenced in a study of cytomegalovirus exposure and HLA in healthy donors. The PCR had 60 Vbeta and 13 Jbeta primers. Profiling relied on immunoSEQ multiplex PCR, and the TCRdb table lists in-frame clones only, not all of them. The data hold some 100,000 clones, with around 80% observed a single time. The sample was PBMCs. The receptor set was obtained from a male donor in good health and CMV-seropositive.

CDR3 region: CASSQFRQVATDTQYF. CDR3 sequence (DNA): TGTGCCAGCAGTCAATTCCGACAGGTGGCGACAGATACGCAGTATTTT. V is TRBV7-9 and J is TRBJ2-3; weak D call: TRBD1 (6 bases). The ends were cut back, 6 bases at V and 3 bases at J, with 19 bases in the middle. In germline, CDR1 is SEHNR, CDR2 FQNEAQ (reference sequence). This CDR3 contains 16 residues.

The chain employs TRBV5-1 and TRBJ1-3, with D uncertain. This CDR3 contains 14 residues. Germline V gene lookup returns CDR1 SGHRS and CDR2 YFSETQ. Trimming took 4 bases from V and 1 from J, leaving 9 bases between them. The DNA for the CDR3 is TGCGCCAGCAGCCCCGACTTATCTGGAAACACCATATATTTT. It is translated as CASSPDLSGNTIYF.

The V and J genes are TRBV10-1 and TRBJ2-3; D not certain. CDR3 size: 14 residues. CDR1 WNHNN and CDR2 SYGVQD come from the germline V gene (reference sequence). V was trimmed by 2 bases and J by 0 bases, leaving 6 bases between them. The CDR3 nucleotides are TGCGCCAGCAGTGAGAACCTAAGCACAGATACGCAGTATTTT. Translated: CASSENLSTDTQYF.

V is TRBV19 and J is TRBJ2-7; TRBD1 agrees at 12 bases. The CDR3 sequence is 16 residues long. V lost 5 bases and J lost 3; bases outside the gene matches: 8. Germline V gene data show CDR1 as LNHDA and CDR2 as SQIVND (reference sequence). The CDR3 nucleotides are TGTGCCAGTAGTTGGGGGACAGGGGGCTCCGACTACGAGCAGTACTTC. This sequence encodes CASSWGTGGSDYEQYF.

This clone occurred once. V and J are TRBV30 and TRBJ1-4, with 9 bases fitting TRBD1. From germline, CDR1 is GTSNPN and CDR2 SVGIG (reference sequence). V lost 6 bases to trimming and J lost 8 bases; unmatched junction nucleotides: 10. This CDR3 region has 14 residues. The CDR3 region has the DNA TGTGCCTGTTACCGGGGACAGGGTGGAGAAAAACTGTTTTTT. Translation gives CACYRGQGGEKLFF.

V and J are TRBV7-9 and TRBJ2-7; maybe TRBD2 (7 bases). Germline lookup yields CDR1 SEHNR and CDR2 FQNEAQ (reference sequence). V shed 5 bases and J shed 5 bases, with 16 bases lying between them. The CDR3 loop spans 14 amino acids. This CDR3 is CASSITGRGNEQYF. CDR3 coding DNA: TGTGCCAGCAGCATCACAGGGAGGGGAAACGAGCAGTACTTC.

The chain combines TRBV7-9 with TRBJ1-1, with 7 bases matching TRBD1. V lost 3 bases to trimming and J lost 5 bases; unmatched junction nucleotides: 6. This CDR3 spans 14 amino acids. CDR1 and CDR2 from the germline V gene are SEHNR and FQNEAQ (reference sequence). In DNA, the CDR3 is TGTGCCAGCAGCTTGACAGGGAAGGGGACTGAAGCTTTCTTT. Translating it yields CASSLTGKGTEAFF.

In DNA, the CDR3 is TGCGCCAGCAGCCAAGAGAGGAAACACTATACGCAGTATTTT. Protein product: CASSQERKHYTQYF. This sequence joins TRBV4-3 and TRBJ2-3; D gene uncertain. Germline V gene sequence: CDR1 LGHNA, CDR2 YSLEER. Deletions cut 0 bases from V and 7 bases from J, with 11 bases between. This CDR3 is built from 14 residues.

About this clone: Compared with germline, one end of the junction differs, possibly owing to a read error. The chain carries TRBV4-3 and TRBJ1-4; TRBD1 aligns across 7 bases. In germline, CDR1 is LGHNA, CDR2 YSLEER. The CDR3 has 14 amino acids. CDR3 bases: TGCGCCCGACAAAAGGGGCAGGGGGGAAGAAAAACTGTTTTT. Its protein product is CARQKGQGGRKTVF.

This clone turned up a few times. The V gene is TRBV5-1, the J gene TRBJ2-3; TRBD2 aligns across 7 bases. The junction had 9 bases not matched to a gene; V was cut back by 0 bases and J by 5 bases. The CDR3 consists of 16 residues. The germline V gene has CDR1 SGHRS and CDR2 YFSETQ. The CDR3 loop reads CASSLDGGVGVDTQYF. In DNA, the CDR3 is TGCGCCAGCAGCTTGGATGGGGGGGTTGGTGTAGATACGCAGTATTTT.

J is TRBJ2-7 and V is TRBV5-6, with a tentative D call TRBD1 (8 bases). Trimming cost V 1 base and J 7 bases, with 15 bases left between them. Per the germline V gene, CDR1 is SGHDT and CDR2 is YYEEEE. The CDR3 length is 14 residues. The CDR3 loop reads CASSLNYRGGEQYF. In DNA, the CDR3 is TGTGCCAGCAGCTTGAACTACAGGGGGGGGGAGCAGTACTTC.

With regard to this clone: A read error may account for a junction end that differs from germline. V and J are TRBV7-9 and TRBJ2-1; 15 bases are a match to TRBD2. The CDR3 spans 14 residues. CDR1 and CDR2 from the germline V gene are SEHNR and FQNEAQ (reference sequence). The CDR3 spells CASRLGLAGGTQFF. The CDR3, as DNA: TGTGCCAGCAGATTAGGACTAGCGGGGGGGACCCAGTTCTTC.

V gene TRBV5-1 combines with J gene TRBJ2-1, with TRBD2 matching 10 bases. Germline assignment: CDR1 SGHRS and CDR2 YFSETQ. After removal of 0 bases from V and 8 bases from J, the junction contained 5 bases not matched to a gene. There are 15 residues in the CDR3. The CDR3 coding sequence is TGCGCCAGCAGCTTGGGAGCGGGGGGGTACGATGAGCAGTTCTTC. Translating it yields CASSLGAGGYDEQFF. Together with reference TRBV5-1 and TRBJ2-1, the CDR3 gives the full variable domain: KAGVTQTPRYLIKTRGQQVTLSCSPISGHRSVSWYQQTPGQGLQFLFEYFSETQRNKGNFPGRFSGRQFSNSRSEMNVSTLELGDSALYLCASSLGAGGYDEQFFGPGTRLTVL.

V gene TRBV29-1 combines with J gene TRBJ2-1; perhaps TRBD1 as D (6 bases). The CDR3 is made up of 13 amino acids. The germline V gene has CDR1 SQVTM and CDR2 ANQGSEA. V lost 7 bases and J lost 2, with 12 bases in between. The CDR3 sequence is CSGSRGPYNEQFF. The CDR3 DNA sequence: TGCAGCGGATCCAGGGGCCCCTACAATGAGCAGTTCTTC.

With regard to this clone: Additional DNA sequences in this sample encode the identical CDR3. CDR3 in DNA: TGCAGCGTTGGGGGAGCGGGGGCGCTTAACTATGGCTACACCTTC. Protein: CSVGGAGALNYGYTF. This chain connects TRBV29-1 to TRBJ1-2, with D possibly TRBD1 on 6 matching bases. V was cut by 4 bases and J by 1 base, with 16 bases left in between. CDR3 length equals 15 residues. Germline V CDR1 and CDR2: SQVTM, ANQGSEA.

This CDR3 is CAISERPGQGFNQPQHF. CDR3 coding DNA: TGTGCCATCAGTGAGAGACCGGGACAGGGTTTCAATCAGCCCCAGCATTTT. This chain connects TRBV10-3 to TRBJ1-5; 9 bases are shared with TRBD1. Per germline, CDR1 ENHRY and CDR2 SYGVKD. V was clipped by 2 bases and J by 3 bases; unmatched bases: 8. The CDR3 covers 17 residues.

The chain is built from TRBV4-1 and TRBJ1-2; TRBD1 matches at 11 bases. Germline CDR1 MGHRA, CDR2 YSYEKL. The CDR3 runs 17 residues. The V gene end was trimmed by 2 bases and the J gene end by 4 bases; junction bases not matched to a gene: 9. The CDR3 sequence: CASSQLSGTGGFYGYTF. CDR3 bases: TGCGCCAGCAGCCAACTTTCCGGGACAGGGGGTTTCTATGGCTACACCTTC.

V and J are TRBV9 and TRBJ2-7; possibly TRBD2 for D (5 bases). CDR3 length: 14 residues. Trimming took 2 bases from V and 2 from J, leaving 11 bases between them. Germline values: CDR1 SGDLS, CDR2 YYNGEE. CDR3 coding DNA: TGTGCCAGCAGCGTCGCTAGCCTTCCCTACGAGCAGTACTTC. Protein: CASSVASLPYEQYF.

The chain is built from TRBV7-8 and TRBJ2-1; TRBD1 might be the D (5 bases). The CDR3 consists of 16 residues. Trimming left V 2 bases short and J 0 bases short, with 11 bases between. From germline, CDR1 is SGHVS and CDR2 FQNEAQ. The CDR3 bases are TGTGCCAGCAGCTTATTTCAGGGTATCTCCTACAATGAGCAGTTCTTC. Its translation is CASSLFQGISYNEQFF.

This chain joins TRBV6-5 and TRBJ1-5; D is uncertain. Germline V gene lookup returns CDR1 MNHEY and CDR2 SVGAGI. The CDR3 has 14 residues. Trimming took off 4 bases at V and 4 bases at J, with 11 bases between the two ends. In DNA, the CDR3 is TGTGCCAGCAGTTCCTCGGGCCTGAATCAGCCCCAGCATTTT. It specifies CASSSSGLNQPQHF.

This clone was seen only a few times. The CDR3, as DNA: TGCGCCAGCAGCCAAGTGGTAGGGGTTTTCTCTGGAAACACCATATATTTT. It codes for CASSQVVGVFSGNTIYF. The chain carries TRBV4-3 and TRBJ1-3, with TRBD1 as a possible D gene (5 bases). This CDR3 comprises 17 residues. The V gene lost 1 base and the J gene lost 0 bases, with 13 bases spanning the gap. Germline-derived CDR1 and CDR2 are LGHNA and YSLEER.

V and J are TRBV19 and TRBJ1-2, with TRBD1 identical over 8 bases. The CDR3 is made up of 13 amino acids. From germline, CDR1 is LNHDA and CDR2 SQIVND (reference sequence). V shed 2 bases, J shed 8 bases, and the junction held 4 bases outside the gene matches. CDR3 residues: CASSISDREGYTF. The CDR3 DNA sequence: TGTGCCAGTAGTATATCGGACAGGGAGGGCTACACCTTC.

The J gene is TRBJ2-2, the V gene TRBV5-4; 9 bases are shared with TRBD1. Trimming at V came to 4 bases and at J to 6 bases, leaving 7 bases not matched to a gene. Germline V gene lookup returns CDR1 SGHNT and CDR2 YYREEE (reference sequence). The CDR3 spans 15 residues. The CDR3 loop is CASSKPGQGAGELFF. CDR3 bases: TGTGCCAGCAGCAAACCGGGACAGGGAGCCGGGGAGCTGTTTTTT. The whole variable domain, remainder taken from reference TRBV5-4 and TRBJ2-2, is ETGVTQSPTHLIKTRGQQVTLRCSSQSGHNTVSWYQQALGQGPQFIFQYYREEENGRGNFPPRFSGLQFPNYSSELNVNALELDDSALYLCASSKPGQGAGELFFGEGSRLTVL.

This clone was seen more than once but under ten times. The V gene is TRBV19, the J gene TRBJ2-7; 11 bases are shared with TRBD1. Germline loops: CDR1 LNHDA, CDR2 SQIVND (reference sequence). CDR3 length: 15 amino acids. Unmatched junction bases numbered 8, after V lost 4 bases and J lost 6 bases. As DNA, the CDR3 is TGTGCCAGTAGTACCCCGGACAGGGGGCGAATCGAGCAGTACTTC. It encodes CASSTPDRGRIEQYF.